Detailed here is one T cell receptor beta chain. Its antigen is currently unknown. Germline trimming cut 6 bases from V and 4 bases from J; bases unmatched to any gene: 8. The CDR3 is 14 amino acids. CDR1 is SEHNR and CDR2 is FQNEAQ in the germline V gene (reference sequence). Sequencing used immunoSEQ multiplex PCR; TCRdb keeps in-frame clones, though not all of them. There are 90,000 to 150,000 clones in the sample; around 90% occur only once, and roughly 1.1% lies in the top ten. The data derive from a study of T cell responses to AZD1222 COVID-19 vaccine. As for the study in general: Second-dose recipients at about 4 or about 12 weeks were treated as one pooled group.

Findings and limits, study-wide: Among spike-specific TCRs, nearly half reportedly target unmutated variant regions. It was only after the peak T cell response that any repertoires were sampled. Increased Spike-specific TCR breadth and depth were observed after two AZD1222 doses.

J is TRBJ2-7 and V is TRBV7-9, with 8 bases fitting TRBD1. Specimen: peripheral blood, collected on day 0 of AZD1222 vaccination. The sequence came from an adult in good health. DNA for the CDR3: TGTGCCAGCAGTCCCGGACAGGGACCTTACGAGCAGTACTTC. This encodes CASSPGQGPYEQYF.